This T cell receptor (beta chain) emerged from a study of T cells in Graves' hyperthyroidism and ophthalmopathy. This clonotype has at least ten counts. The CDR3 totals 14 residues. The V and J ends lost 0 bases and 1 base respectively, with 4 bases between them. The V gene's germline CDR1 is LGHDT and CDR2 YNNKEL (reference sequence). Researchers took RNA transcripts and amplified the TCR beta CDR3 regions from them. HTBI primers drove first-round RT-PCR of the TCR CDR3. From the multiplex PCR reads, TCRdb called clonotypes with MiXCR, one entry per CDR3 protein. This table has approximately 620,000 distinct CDR3 sequences, roughly a sixth appearing once.

Sequencing used blood. This receptor was identified in a woman aged 40 to 55 with Graves' ophthalmopathy. The chain uses TRBV3-1 and TRBJ2-1; D remains ambiguous. Here the CDR3 DNA reads TGTGCCAGCAGCCAAGATCGTTCCTACAATGAGCAGTTCTTC. As protein: CASSQDRSYNEQFF.